Each of the 3 T cell receptor beta chains below was sequenced from the same sample in a study of OX40 agonist ivuxolimab in advanced cancers. This table comes from immunoSEQ multiplex PCR, and its TCRdb copy is limited to in-frame clones, with some not included. The sample shows around 46,000 clones, over 75% of them seen only once. Sequencing was performed on CD4+ or CD8+ T cells sorted from blood, taken in a trial of the OX40 agonist ivuxolimab. The source is an adult with an advanced solid tumor such as melanoma, head and neck, liver or kidney cancer.

To note about this clone: A read error likely explains this, since a far larger clone differs by one base. The gene calls are TRBV28 and TRBJ1-6; TRBD1 aligns across 7 bases. The CDR3 sequence is 15 residues long. The germline V gene has CDR1 MDHEN and CDR2 SYDVKM. The CDR3: CASSLGQDYNSPFHF. In DNA, the CDR3 is TGTGCCAGCAGTTTAGGACAGGATTATAATTCACCCTTCCACTTT.

The rearrangement joins TRBV29-1 to TRBJ1-5; 9 bases align to TRBD1. From germline, CDR1 is SQVTM and CDR2 ANQGSEA. The CDR3 loop spans 13 amino acids. V trimming: 6 bases; J trimming: 5 bases; junction bases outside the gene matches: 5. The CDR3 coding sequence is TGCAGCGTAGGGACAGGGTTCGATCAGCCCCAGCATTTT. It specifies CSVGTGFDQPQHF.

This chain joins TRBV28 and TRBJ1-2; a weak D match, TRBD1 (6 bases). V lost 6 bases to trimming and J lost 3 bases, with 11 bases between them. The CDR3 totals 13 residues. CDR1 and CDR2 from the germline V gene are MDHEN and SYDVKM. CDR3 DNA sequence: TGTGCCAGCAGCCAGGGGTTAGACTATGGCTACACCTTC. It yields the protein CASSQGLDYGYTF.